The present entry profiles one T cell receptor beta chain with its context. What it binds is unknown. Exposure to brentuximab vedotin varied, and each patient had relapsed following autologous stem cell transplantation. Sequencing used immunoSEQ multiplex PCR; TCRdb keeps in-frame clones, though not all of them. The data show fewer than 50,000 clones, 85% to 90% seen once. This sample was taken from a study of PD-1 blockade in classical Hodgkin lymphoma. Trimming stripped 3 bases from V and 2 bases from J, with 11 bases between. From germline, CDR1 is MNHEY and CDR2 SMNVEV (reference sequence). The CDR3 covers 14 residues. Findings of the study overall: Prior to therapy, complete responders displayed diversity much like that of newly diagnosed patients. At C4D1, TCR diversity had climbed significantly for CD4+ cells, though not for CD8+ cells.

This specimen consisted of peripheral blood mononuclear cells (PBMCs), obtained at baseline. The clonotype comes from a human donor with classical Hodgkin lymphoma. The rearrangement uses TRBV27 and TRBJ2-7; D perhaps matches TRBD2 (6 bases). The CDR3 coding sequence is TGTGCCAGCAGTTTTCAATGGAGGGCCTACGAGCAGTACTTC. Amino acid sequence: CASSFQWRAYEQYF.